A selection of T cell receptor beta chains follows, all from one sample in a study of technical replicates of blood from several donors. The method was immunoSEQ multiplex PCR; TCRdb's version includes in-frame clones alone and lacks a portion of them. The sample gives 80,000 to 95,000 clones, almost 97% of which show up once; around 0.37% is in the top ten. The sequencing sample was made of T cells isolated from PBMCs. Receptors were obtained from a human donor in good health. The CDR3 runs from the conserved cysteine through the conserved F or W.

j_gene: TRBJ2-7
v_gene: TRBV25-1
CDR3aa: CASSDYQGRNYEQYF

j_gene: TRBJ1-6
v_gene: TRBV27
CDR3aa: CASSFSGNSPLHF

j_gene: TRBJ2-6
v_gene: TRBV29-1
CDR3aa: CSAPGGSGANVLTF

j_gene: TRBJ1-4
v_gene: TRBV27
CDR3aa: CASSLVRVRGANEKLFF

j_gene: TRBJ2-7
v_gene: TRBV6-6
CDR3aa: CASSYAAYEQYF

j_gene: TRBJ2-7
v_gene: TRBV15
CDR3aa: CATSRDRELVIYEQYF

j_gene: TRBJ1-1
v_gene: TRBV19
CDR3aa: CASSPSRAEAFF

j_gene: TRBJ2-1
v_gene: TRBV7-9
CDR3aa: CASSLASTGGQFF

j_gene: TRBJ1-1
v_gene: TRBV5-5
CDR3aa: CASSLSGQVGQAFF

j_gene: TRBJ1-2
v_gene: TRBV7-2
CDR3aa: CASSPGQGYGYTF

j_gene: TRBJ1-4
v_gene: TRBV5-6
CDR3aa: CASSLATGGKLFF

j_gene: TRBJ2-1
v_gene: TRBV9
CDR3aa: CASSEGQDDNEQFF

j_gene: TRBJ1-4
v_gene: TRBV6-5
CDR3aa: CASSLLGGEKLFF

j_gene: TRBJ1-1
v_gene: TRBV6-5
CDR3aa: CASSPNSLSGRAFF

j_gene: TRBJ1-1
v_gene: TRBV25-1
CDR3aa: CASRGNTEAFF

j_gene: TRBJ2-7
v_gene: TRBV19
CDR3aa: CASSPGQWYEQYF

j_gene: TRBJ2-2
v_gene: TRBV7-8
CDR3aa: CASSLAGGPPGELFF

j_gene: TRBJ2-2
v_gene: TRBV4-1
CDR3aa: CASSQEPPAGELFF